What follows are 9 T cell receptor beta chains derived from one specimen sequenced in a study of blood T cell repertoires in COVID-19 (dated by TCRdb to 2018 to 2020). The protocol used for the library was the immunoSEQ multiplex PCR assay. TCRdb mirrors the immuneACCESS table, restricted to in-frame sequences. Some clones are absent from its copies; in checked studies, under half trace to an unresolved V gene, and the reason for the others is unknown. The sample data list a few hundred thousand clones, and around 89% of these were observed just once. The top ten constitute roughly 4.3% of the sample. The material sequenced was PBMCs or T cells enriched from blood (not recorded which). The receptors originated from a woman under 30 with acute COVID-19.

The chain employs TRBV7-9 and TRBJ1-1, with 12 bases aligning to TRBD1. The CDR3 totals 16 residues. Germline trimming cut 2 bases from V and 5 bases from J; bases unmatched to any gene: 6. Germline loops: CDR1 SEHNR, CDR2 FQNEAQ (reference sequence). In DNA form, the CDR3 reads TGTGCCAGCAGCTTAAAGGGACAGGGGGCCGGGACTGAAGCTTTCTTT. Amino acids: CASSLKGQGAGTEAFF. Combining the CDR3 with reference TRBV7-9 and TRBJ1-1 gives the whole variable domain DTGVSQNPRHKITKRGQNVTFRCDPISEHNRLYWYRQTLGQGPEFLTYFQNEAQLEKSRLLSDRFSAERPKGSFSTLEIQRTEQGDSAMYLCASSLKGQGAGTEAFFGQGTRLTVV.

The CDR3 reads CASSSIQRTGGYTF. The CDR3, as DNA: TGCGCCAGCAGCTCCATCCAGCGGACCGGGGGCTACACCTTC. The chain employs TRBV5-1 and TRBJ1-2; D ambiguous. Per germline, CDR1 SGHRS and CDR2 YFSETQ. Trimming shortened V by 3 bases and J by 8 bases, and 17 bases separated the two germline ends. This CDR3 region has 14 residues.

The chain recombines TRBV18 with TRBJ2-1; the match to TRBD2 covers 14 bases. The CDR3 loop spans 17 amino acids. V trimming: 4 bases; J trimming: 5 bases; junction bases outside the gene matches: 7. CDR1 is KGHSH and CDR2 is LQKENI in the germline V gene. In DNA, the CDR3 is TGTGCCAGCTCACACACGAGGACTAGCGGGGGGAACAATGAGCAGTTCTTC. Residues: CASSHTRTSGGNNEQFF.

The rearrangement uses TRBV28 and TRBJ2-7; 8 positions agree with TRBD2. The CDR3 is 14 residues long. Germline V gene sequence: CDR1 MDHEN, CDR2 SYDVKM. V was clipped by 5 bases and J by 3 bases; unmatched bases: 6. CDR3: CASSRTSRGYEQYF. For the CDR3, the DNA is TGTGCCAGCAGTCGGACTAGCAGGGGCTACGAGCAGTACTTC.

The chain joins TRBV7-9 to TRBJ1-2; 9 positions agree with TRBD1. There are 14 residues in the CDR3. V lost 6 bases, J lost 3 bases, and 5 bases stayed unmatched. Germline CDR1 is SEHNR and CDR2 is FQNEAQ (reference sequence). Written as DNA, the CDR3 is TGTGCCAGCAGGGTGGGACAGGGAGACTATGGCTACACCTTC. Translation: CASRVGQGDYGYTF.

The chain has TRBV11-2 and TRBJ1-1; unclear D gene. CDR1 SGHAT and CDR2 FQNNGV come from the germline V gene. The V and J ends lost 7 bases and 2 bases respectively, with 8 bases between them. This CDR3 spans 12 amino acids. The CDR3 is CASTPHNTEAFF. Here the CDR3 DNA reads TGTGCCAGCACCCCACATAACACTGAAGCTTTCTTT.

Remarks on this clone: This specimen includes other DNA sequences encoding the same CDR3. The genes are TRBV29-1 and TRBJ2-7; 9 nucleotides match TRBD1. The CDR3 contains 12 residues. With V trimmed by 4 bases and J by 6 bases, 4 bases remained unmatched. The germline gives CDR1 SQVTM, CDR2 ANQGSEA. CDR3: CSVGTGVGEQYF. The CDR3 region has the DNA TGCAGCGTTGGGACAGGGGTAGGCGAGCAGTACTTC.

The chain couples TRBV28 to TRBJ2-3, with TRBD2 matching over 12 bases. The CDR3 has 13 residues. Germline V gene sequence: CDR1 MDHEN, CDR2 SYDVKM. Losses at the gene ends were 4 bases for V and 14 bases for J; bases not matched to a gene: 7. CDR3 loop: CASSSSSGRAWYF. As DNA, the CDR3 is TGTGCCAGCAGTTCTTCTAGCGGGAGGGCTTGGTATTTT.

The V call is TRBV28, the J call TRBJ2-2; 9 bases match TRBD2. Germline trimming cut 5 bases from V and 4 bases from J; bases unmatched to any gene: 5. The germline V gene has CDR1 MDHEN and CDR2 SYDVKM. The CDR3 spans 15 residues. The chain's CDR3 is CASSDSGSPTGELFF. CDR3 nucleotide sequence: TGTGCCAGCAGTGATAGCGGGAGTCCCACCGGGGAGCTGTTTTTT.